The rows below give T cell receptor beta chains drawn from one sample of a study of patients and donors after allogeneic stem cell transplantation. TCRdb passed the RT-PCR reads through MiXCR, listing each CDR3 protein once. The sample records some 880,000 distinct CDR3 sequences, 15% to 20% being singletons. Sequencing input: blood, either unsorted or a sorted T cell fraction (not recorded which). These receptor sequences come from a human donor who was either an allogeneic HSCT recipient or a stem cell or donor lymphocyte infusion donor (not recorded which). It is not recorded whose cells these are; they may come from a transplant donor. Each CDR3 is given without its conserved first and last residue. Fields, in order: V gene, J gene, CDR3 protein.

>TRBV6-5|TRBJ2-7
ASSYGGYDYEQY
>TRBV5-8|TRBJ1-1
ASSPDSPNTEAF
>TRBV4-3|TRBJ2-7
ASSQDQGPYEQY
>TRBV27|TRBJ1-2
ASSLGTGLLHYGYT
>TRBV12-3/TRBV12-4|TRBJ2-1
ASTFGRLRGWQF
>TRBV11-2|TRBJ1-1
ASSLEGQPTEAF
>TRBV12-3/TRBV12-4|TRBJ2-7
ASSVQGEFSYEQY
>TRBV19|TRBJ1-1
ASSMGKNTEAF
>TRBV5-1|TRBJ1-1
ASSLLGQTTGAF
>TRBV5-6|TRBJ1-4
ASSTGTLVMKKLF
>TRBV5-1|TRBJ2-7
ASRPAGASYEQY
>TRBV6-1|TRBJ1-1
ASSEPRAGAVITEAF
>TRBV20-1|TRBJ1-5
SASSPVGQAQPQH
>TRBV10-3|TRBJ2-3
AITPGLAGGAPDTQY
>TRBV29-1|TRBJ1-5
SVGWSGPNQPQH
>TRBV7-2|TRBJ2-1
ASSSQLGLDNEQF
>TRBV4-1|TRBJ2-1
ASSQIIAGGQYNEQF
>TRBV20-1|TRBJ2-2
SAWPGGRVGELF
>TRBV24-1|TRBJ2-2
APTSPGQGTPTNTGELF
>TRBV29-1|TRBJ2-1
SGDLAGRTYNEQF
>TRBV6-5|TRBJ2-3
ASSYSMVSGGDTDTQY
>TRBV3-1|TRBJ2-1
ASSQLPNEQF
>TRBV6-5|TRBJ2-6
ASSYTPGGSGANVLT
>TRBV6-1|TRBJ1-3
ASSEGGFSGNTIY
>TRBV5-6|TRBJ1-5
ASSLGRGWDSNQPQH
>TRBV7-3|TRBJ2-1
ASSDGLADYNEQF
>TRBV5-5|TRBJ1-2
ASSLTVVGGYT
>TRBV12-3/TRBV12-4|TRBJ2-7
ASSLGPGQGVSSYEQY
>TRBV9|TRBJ2-5
ASSPLLAGWQETQY
>TRBV25-1|TRBJ1-2
ASSPGTGKGYGYT
>TRBV5-1|TRBJ2-3
ASSLRTDTQY
>TRBV5-1|TRBJ1-1
ASSLLSGGRNTEAF
>TRBV7-9|TRBJ2-1
ATHPAGVWDEQF
>TRBV6-2/TRBV6-3|TRBJ1-5
ASSYDWSNQPQH
>TRBV10-3|TRBJ2-1
AISAGLAVEQF
>TRBV20-1|TRBJ2-7
SARGHSSYEQY
>TRBV6-2/TRBV6-3|TRBJ2-5
ASSRHDRIETQY
>TRBV12-3/TRBV12-4|TRBJ2-7
ASSLVRGMTYEQY
>TRBV5-1|TRBJ1-1
ASSLEGTMNTGAF
>TRBV10-3|TRBJ2-3
AISKRTSPSTDTQY
>TRBV10-3|TRBJ2-7
AISRTSGSLSEQY
>TRBV14|TRBJ2-3
ASSGGGTDTQY
>TRBV20-1|TRBJ1-1
SAGRVNTEAF
>TRBV7-8|TRBJ2-7
ASSPETATYEQY
>TRBV10-3|TRBJ1-1
AISSAREVPEAF
>TRBV6-5|TRBJ1-2
ASSYSTVANYGYT
>TRBV3-1|TRBJ1-5
ASLTGSEQPQH
>TRBV12-3/TRBV12-4|TRBJ1-4
ASSLIAGEKLF
>TRBV4-3|TRBJ1-6
ASSQSYRADSPLH
>TRBV12-3/TRBV12-4|TRBJ2-7
ASSFGVVYEQY
>TRBV25-1|TRBJ2-2
ASSKRTGNTGELF
>TRBV20-1|TRBJ2-7
SARAGESYEQY
>TRBV20-1|TRBJ2-7
SASRIAGGPIGEQY
>TRBV6-2/TRBV6-3|TRBJ2-7
ASGQVSSYEQY
>TRBV4-2|TRBJ1-5
ASSQELRVGNQPQH
>TRBV27|TRBJ2-1
ASTDRTGTSRYNEQF
>TRBV25-1|TRBJ2-1
ASSVQGLRGNEQF
>TRBV9|TRBJ2-3
ASSPGRAQDTQY
>TRBV29-1|TRBJ1-2
SVPNGQGWGHYGYT
>TRBV28|TRBJ2-1
ASRSGGLPPGNEQF